The clone carrying this TCR beta chain was picked up a small number of times. The CDR3 extends over 14 amino acids. The V segment lost 4 bases and the J segment 3 bases; nucleotides outside the gene matches: 6. CDR1 and CDR2 from the germline V gene are SNHLY and FYNNEI. This entry is derived from a study of T-cell memory formation after mild COVID-19. A single record per CDR3 protein comes from TCRdb applying MiXCR to the 5' RACE reads. The sample includes over 450,000 distinct CDR3 sequences, around 21% of them seen just once. Specimen: PBMCs or a T cell subset sorted from them (not recorded which). This clonotype originated in an adult woman who had mild COVID-19 (a few samples of this study predate the infection). Cell type and time point are not known. This chain uses TRBV2 with TRBJ2-7, with TRBD1 identical over 7 bases. The CDR3 is CASSGGRGNYEQYF. The CDR3 DNA is TGTGCCAGCAGTGGAGGCAGGGGGAACTACGAGCAGTACTTC.